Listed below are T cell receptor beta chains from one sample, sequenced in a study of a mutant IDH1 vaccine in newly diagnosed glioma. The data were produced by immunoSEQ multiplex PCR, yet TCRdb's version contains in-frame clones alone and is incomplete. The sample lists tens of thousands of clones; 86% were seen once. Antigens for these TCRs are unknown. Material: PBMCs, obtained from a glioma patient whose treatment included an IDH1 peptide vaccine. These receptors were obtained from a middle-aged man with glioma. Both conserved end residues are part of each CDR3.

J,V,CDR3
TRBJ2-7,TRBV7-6,CASSSNTASYEQYF
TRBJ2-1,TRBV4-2,CASSPLLRGNYNEQFF
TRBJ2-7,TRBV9,CASSGSAGVGSYEQYF
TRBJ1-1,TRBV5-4,CASSPQGGARIEAFF
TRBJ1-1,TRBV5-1,CASSLDWAGRTEAFF
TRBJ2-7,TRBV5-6,CASSLDDYEQYF
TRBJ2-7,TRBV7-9,CASSPWREGRYEQYF
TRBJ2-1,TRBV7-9,CASSSDRVPGNEQFF
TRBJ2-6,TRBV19,CASSAGLGLAGVSGANVLTF
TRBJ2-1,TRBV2,CASSGQASGEQFF
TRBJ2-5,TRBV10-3,CAISESSYQETQYF
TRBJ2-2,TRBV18,CASSPLGQGSTGELFF
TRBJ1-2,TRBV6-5,CASSQTGVNYGYTF
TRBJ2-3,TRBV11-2,CASSERLEGSDTQYF
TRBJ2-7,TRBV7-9,CASSSSSGQYEQYF
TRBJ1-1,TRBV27,CASSPRKQRVGTEAFF
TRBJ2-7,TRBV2,CASSEGAGGFYEQYF
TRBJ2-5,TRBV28,CASTTTAGQETQYF
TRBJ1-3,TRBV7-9,CASSPRGDMGNTIYF
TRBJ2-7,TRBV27,CASSFTVGYLYEQYF
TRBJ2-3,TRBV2,CASSSGQGTDTQYF
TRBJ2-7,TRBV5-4,CASSPTGTIYEQYF
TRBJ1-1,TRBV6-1,CAGDSQAEAFF
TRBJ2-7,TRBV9,CASSVGAYEQYF
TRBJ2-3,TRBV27,CASSFLAGALTDTQYF
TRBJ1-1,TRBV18,CASSPPIVGTEAFF
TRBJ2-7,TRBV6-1,CASRLTSSYEQYF
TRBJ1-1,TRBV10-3,CAIGEPNTEAFF
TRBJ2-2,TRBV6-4,CASRDGVDTGELFF
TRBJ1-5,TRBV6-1,CASRSSPGGRQPQHF
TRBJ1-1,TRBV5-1,CASRRTGGWNTEAFF
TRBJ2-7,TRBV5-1,CASSSLGLAGEVVYEQYF
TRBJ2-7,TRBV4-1,CASSLGSRRRQYF
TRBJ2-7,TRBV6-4,CASSVGLDGRYEQYF
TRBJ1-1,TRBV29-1,CSVEDPYMNTEAFF
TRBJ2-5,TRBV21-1,CASSKRVVEVSNYQETQYF
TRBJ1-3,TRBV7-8,CASSSQGSMGNTIYF
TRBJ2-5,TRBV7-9,CASSYRRLADQETQYF
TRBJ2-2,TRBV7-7,CAVWDRVSGELFF
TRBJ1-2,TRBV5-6,CASSVGQTYGYTF
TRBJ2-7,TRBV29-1,CSAGTGGFEQYF
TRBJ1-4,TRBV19,CASSDRGPALATNEKLFF
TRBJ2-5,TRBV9,CASSVGDRGRETQYF
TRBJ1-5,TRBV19,CATGSGSHNQPQHF
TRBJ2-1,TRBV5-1,CASSLEGRDNEQFF
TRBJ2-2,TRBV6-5,CASSVLAGGPGELFF
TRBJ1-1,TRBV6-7,CASSYSTGAKMNTEAFF
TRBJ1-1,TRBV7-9,CASSWGRMNTEAFF
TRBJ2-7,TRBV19,CASSLGRGSSYEQYF
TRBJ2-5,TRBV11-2,CASSRNLKETQYF
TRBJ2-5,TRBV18,CASKKTGVETQYF
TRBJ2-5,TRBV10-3,CAISEYSGLAGGETQYF
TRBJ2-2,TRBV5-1,CASSLTGTSGRTGELFF